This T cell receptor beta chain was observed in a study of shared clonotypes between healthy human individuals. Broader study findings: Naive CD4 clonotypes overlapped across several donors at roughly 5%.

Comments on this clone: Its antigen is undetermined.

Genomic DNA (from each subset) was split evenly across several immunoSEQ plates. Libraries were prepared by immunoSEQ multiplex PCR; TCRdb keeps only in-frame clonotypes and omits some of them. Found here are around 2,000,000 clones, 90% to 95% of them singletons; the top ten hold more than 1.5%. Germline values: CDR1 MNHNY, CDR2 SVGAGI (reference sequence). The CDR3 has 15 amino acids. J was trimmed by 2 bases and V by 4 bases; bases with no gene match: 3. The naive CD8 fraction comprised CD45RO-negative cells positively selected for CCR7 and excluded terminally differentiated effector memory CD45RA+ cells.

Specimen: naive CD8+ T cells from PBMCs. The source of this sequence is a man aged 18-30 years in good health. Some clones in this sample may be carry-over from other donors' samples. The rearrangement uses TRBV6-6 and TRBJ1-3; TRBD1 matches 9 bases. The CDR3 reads CASSWTGAAGNTIYF. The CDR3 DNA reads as TGTGCCAGCAGTTGGACAGGGGCAGCTGGAAACACCATATATTTT.